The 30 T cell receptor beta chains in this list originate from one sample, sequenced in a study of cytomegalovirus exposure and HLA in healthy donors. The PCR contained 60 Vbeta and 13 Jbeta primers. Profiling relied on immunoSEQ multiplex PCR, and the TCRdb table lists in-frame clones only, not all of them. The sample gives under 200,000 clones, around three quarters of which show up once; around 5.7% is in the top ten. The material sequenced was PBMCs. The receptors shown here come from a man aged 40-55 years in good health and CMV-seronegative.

The CDR3 DNA is TGTGCCAGTAGTATAACAGGCGCGGTGAACACTGAAGCTTTCTTT. Translation gives CASSITGAVNTEAFF. The J gene is TRBJ1-1, the V gene TRBV19, with D possibly TRBD1 on 5 matching bases. Germline values: CDR1 LNHDA, CDR2 SQIVND (reference sequence). The CDR3 loop spans 15 amino acids. The V end was cut by 2 bases, the J end by 0 bases, with 10 bases between.

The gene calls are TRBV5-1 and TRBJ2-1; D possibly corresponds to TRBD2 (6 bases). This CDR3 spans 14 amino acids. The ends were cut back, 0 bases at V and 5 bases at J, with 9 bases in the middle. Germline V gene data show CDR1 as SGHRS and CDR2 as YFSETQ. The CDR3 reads CASSLEGEDNEQFF. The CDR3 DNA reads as TGCGCCAGCAGCTTGGAAGGGGAGGACAATGAGCAGTTCTTC.

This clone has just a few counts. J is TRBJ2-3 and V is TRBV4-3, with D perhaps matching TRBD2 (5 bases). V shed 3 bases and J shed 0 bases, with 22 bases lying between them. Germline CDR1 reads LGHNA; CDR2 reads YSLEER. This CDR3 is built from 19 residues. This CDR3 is CASSQGFKLWERSTDTQYF. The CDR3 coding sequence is TGCGCCAGCAGCCAGGGTTTTAAGTTGTGGGAGAGGAGCACAGATACGCAGTATTTT.

The CDR3 coding sequence is TGTGCCAGCAGCCTTAGGGGGGGTGACTCACCCCTCCACTTT. It specifies CASSLRGGDSPLHF. The chain carries TRBV7-2 and TRBJ1-6; D perhaps matches TRBD1 (6 bases). The germline gives CDR1 SGHTA, CDR2 FQGNSA. V was pared by 5 bases and J by 10 bases, with 15 bases between. The CDR3 is made up of 14 amino acids.

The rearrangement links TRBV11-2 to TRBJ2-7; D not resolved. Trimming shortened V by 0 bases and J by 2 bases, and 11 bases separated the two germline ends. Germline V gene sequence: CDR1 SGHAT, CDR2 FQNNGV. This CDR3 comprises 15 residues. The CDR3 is CASSLDQNPAYEQYF. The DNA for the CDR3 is TGTGCCAGCAGCTTAGACCAGAATCCCGCCTACGAGCAGTACTTC.

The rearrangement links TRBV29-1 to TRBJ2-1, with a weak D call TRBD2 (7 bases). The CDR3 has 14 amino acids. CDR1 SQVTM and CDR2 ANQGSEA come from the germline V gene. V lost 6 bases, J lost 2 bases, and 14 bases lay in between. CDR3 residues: CSVRGPNTYNEQFF. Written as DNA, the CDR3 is TGCAGCGTGCGGGGGCCAAACACCTACAATGAGCAGTTCTTC.

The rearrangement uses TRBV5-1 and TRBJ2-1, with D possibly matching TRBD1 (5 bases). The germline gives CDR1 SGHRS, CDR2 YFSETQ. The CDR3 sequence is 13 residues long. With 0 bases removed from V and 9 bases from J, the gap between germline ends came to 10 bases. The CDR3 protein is CASSLEGVREQFF. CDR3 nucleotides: TGCGCCAGCAGCTTGGAAGGGGTCCGTGAGCAGTTCTTC. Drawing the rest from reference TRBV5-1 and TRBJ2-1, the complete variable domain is KAGVTQTPRYLIKTRGQQVTLSCSPISGHRSVSWYQQTPGQGLQFLFEYFSETQRNKGNFPGRFSGRQFSNSRSEMNVSTLELGDSALYLCASSLEGVREQFFGPGTRLTVL.

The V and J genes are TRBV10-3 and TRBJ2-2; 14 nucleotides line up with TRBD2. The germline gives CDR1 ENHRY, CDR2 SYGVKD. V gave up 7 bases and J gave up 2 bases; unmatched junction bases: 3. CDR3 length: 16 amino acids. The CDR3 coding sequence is TGTGCCATCACTGGGACTAGCGGGAGAAACACCGGGGAGCTGTTTTTT. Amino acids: CAITGTSGRNTGELFF.

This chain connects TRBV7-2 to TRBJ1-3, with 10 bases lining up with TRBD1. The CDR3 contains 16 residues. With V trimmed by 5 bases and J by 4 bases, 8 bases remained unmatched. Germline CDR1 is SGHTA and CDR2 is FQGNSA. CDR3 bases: TGTGCCAGCAGCCTTTGGGACAGGGGAACAGGAAACACCATATATTTT. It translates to CASSLWDRGTGNTIYF. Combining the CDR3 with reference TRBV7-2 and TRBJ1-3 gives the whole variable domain GAGVSQSPSNKVTEKGKDVELRCDPISGHTALYWYRQSLGQGLEFLIYFQGNSAPDKSGLPSDRFSAERTGGSVSTLTIQRTQQEDSAVYLCASSLWDRGTGNTIYFGEGSWLTVV.

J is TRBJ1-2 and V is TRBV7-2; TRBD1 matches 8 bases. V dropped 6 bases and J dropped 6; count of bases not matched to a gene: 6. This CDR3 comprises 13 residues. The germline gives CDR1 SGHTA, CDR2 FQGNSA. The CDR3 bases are TGTGCCAGCAGACAAGGACAGGGCAATGGCTACACCTTC. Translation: CASRQGQGNGYTF.

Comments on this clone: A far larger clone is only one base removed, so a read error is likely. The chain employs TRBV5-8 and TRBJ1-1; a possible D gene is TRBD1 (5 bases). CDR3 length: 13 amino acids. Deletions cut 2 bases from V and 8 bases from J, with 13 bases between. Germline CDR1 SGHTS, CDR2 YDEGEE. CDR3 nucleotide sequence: TGTGCCAGCAGCTTAGACAGAGTAGAAGAAGCTTTCTTT. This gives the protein CASSLDRVEEAFF.

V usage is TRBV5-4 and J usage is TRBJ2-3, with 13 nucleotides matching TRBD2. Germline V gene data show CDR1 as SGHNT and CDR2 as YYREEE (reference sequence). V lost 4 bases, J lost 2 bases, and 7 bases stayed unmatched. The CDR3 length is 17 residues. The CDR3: CASSRPGLAGNTDTQYF. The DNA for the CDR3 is TGTGCCAGCAGCCGTCCGGGACTAGCGGGAAACACAGATACGCAGTATTTT.

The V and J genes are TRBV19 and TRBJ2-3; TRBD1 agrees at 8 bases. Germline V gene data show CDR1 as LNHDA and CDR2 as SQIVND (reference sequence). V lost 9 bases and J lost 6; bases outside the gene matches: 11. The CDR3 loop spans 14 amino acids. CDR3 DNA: TGTGCCAGCAAAGACGCAGGGGGCCGGGATACGCAGTATTTT. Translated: CASKDAGGRDTQYF.

In DNA form, the CDR3 reads TGTGCCAGCACTGAGGGGCAGGGCCGGGAGGAGCAGTACTTC. It specifies CASTEGQGREEQYF. The chain carries TRBV9 and TRBJ2-7, with D possibly TRBD2 on 6 matching bases. Trimming took off 6 bases at V and 7 bases at J, with 20 bases between the two ends. The CDR3 has 14 amino acids. The V gene's germline CDR1 is SGDLS and CDR2 YYNGEE.

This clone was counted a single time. The CDR3 loop reads CASSLTGQGTDTQYF. CDR3 nucleotide sequence: TGTGCCAGCAGCTTAACGGGACAGGGGACAGATACGCAGTATTTT. The genes are TRBV7-9 and TRBJ2-3; 10 nucleotides match TRBD1. The CDR3 contains 15 residues. Germline V lookup: CDR1 SEHNR, CDR2 FQNEAQ (reference sequence). Losses at the gene ends were 2 bases for V and 3 bases for J; bases not matched to a gene: 2.

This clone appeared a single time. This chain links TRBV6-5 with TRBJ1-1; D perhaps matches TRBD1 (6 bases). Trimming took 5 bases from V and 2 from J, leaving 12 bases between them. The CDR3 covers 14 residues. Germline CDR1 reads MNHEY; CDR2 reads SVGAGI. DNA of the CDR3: TGTGCCAGCAGTGAACCGGACAGTAACACTGAAGCTTTCTTT. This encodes CASSEPDSNTEAFF.

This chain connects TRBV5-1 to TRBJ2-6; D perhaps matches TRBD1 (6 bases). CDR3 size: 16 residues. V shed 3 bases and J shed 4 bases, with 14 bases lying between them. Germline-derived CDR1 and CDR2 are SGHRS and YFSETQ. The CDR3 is CASSYPDRAGANVLTF. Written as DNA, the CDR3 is TGCGCCAGCAGCTACCCGGACAGAGCCGGGGCCAACGTCCTGACTTTC.

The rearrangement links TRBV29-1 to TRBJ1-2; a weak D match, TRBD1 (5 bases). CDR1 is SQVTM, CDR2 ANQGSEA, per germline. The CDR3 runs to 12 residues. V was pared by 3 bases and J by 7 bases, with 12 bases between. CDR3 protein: CSVDDSFAGYTF. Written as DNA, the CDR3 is TGCAGCGTTGATGACAGTTTCGCTGGCTACACCTTC.

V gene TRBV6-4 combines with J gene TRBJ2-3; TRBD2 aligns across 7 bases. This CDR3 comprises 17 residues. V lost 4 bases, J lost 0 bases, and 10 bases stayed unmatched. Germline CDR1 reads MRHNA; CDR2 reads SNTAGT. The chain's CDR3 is CASSGVGGRRSTDTQYF. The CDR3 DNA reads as TGTGCCAGCAGTGGAGTCGGCGGGAGACGTAGCACAGATACGCAGTATTTT.

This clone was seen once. In nucleotides, the CDR3 is TGCGCCAGCAGCCCTTCGTCCGGGGAGCTGTTTTTT. Translation gives CASSPSSGELFF. The chain couples TRBV4-1 to TRBJ2-2; D is undetermined. Between the trimmed V and J ends, which lost 4 bases and 6 bases, there was a span of 6 bases. Germline V gene lookup returns CDR1 MGHRA and CDR2 YSYEKL. This CDR3 has 12 residues.

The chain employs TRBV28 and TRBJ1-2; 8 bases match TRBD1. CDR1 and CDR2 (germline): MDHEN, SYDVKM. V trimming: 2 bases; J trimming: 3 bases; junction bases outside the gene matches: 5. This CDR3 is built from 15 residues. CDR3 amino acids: CASSLLGQGDYGYTF. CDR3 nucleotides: TGTGCCAGCAGTTTACTTGGACAGGGCGACTATGGCTACACCTTC.

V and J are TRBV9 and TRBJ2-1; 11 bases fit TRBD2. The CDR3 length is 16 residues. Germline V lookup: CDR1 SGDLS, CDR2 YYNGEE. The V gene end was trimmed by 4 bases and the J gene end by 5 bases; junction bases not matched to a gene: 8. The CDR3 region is CASSSRLAGFNNEQFF. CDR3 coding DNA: TGTGCCAGCAGCTCCCGACTAGCGGGGTTTAACAATGAGCAGTTCTTC.

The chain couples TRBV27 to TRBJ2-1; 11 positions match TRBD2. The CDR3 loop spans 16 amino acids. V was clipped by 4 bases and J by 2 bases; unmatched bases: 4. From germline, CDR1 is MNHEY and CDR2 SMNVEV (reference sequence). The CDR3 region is CASSSWTSGPYNEQFF. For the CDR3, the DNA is TGTGCCAGCAGTTCCTGGACTAGCGGGCCCTACAATGAGCAGTTCTTC.

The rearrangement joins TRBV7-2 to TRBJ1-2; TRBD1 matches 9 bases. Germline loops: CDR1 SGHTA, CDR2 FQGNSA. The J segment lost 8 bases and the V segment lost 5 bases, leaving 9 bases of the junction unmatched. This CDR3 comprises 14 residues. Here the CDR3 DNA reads TGTGCCAGCAGCCTGCGGGACAGGGACCGAGGCTACACCTTC. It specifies CASSLRDRDRGYTF.

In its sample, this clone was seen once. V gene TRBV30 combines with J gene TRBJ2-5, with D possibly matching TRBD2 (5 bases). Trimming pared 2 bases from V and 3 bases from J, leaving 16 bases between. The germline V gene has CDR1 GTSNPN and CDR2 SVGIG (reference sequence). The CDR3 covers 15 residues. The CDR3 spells CAWSPRLGREETQYF. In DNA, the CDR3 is TGTGCCTGGAGTCCCCGGCTAGGGCGGGAAGAGACCCAGTACTTC.

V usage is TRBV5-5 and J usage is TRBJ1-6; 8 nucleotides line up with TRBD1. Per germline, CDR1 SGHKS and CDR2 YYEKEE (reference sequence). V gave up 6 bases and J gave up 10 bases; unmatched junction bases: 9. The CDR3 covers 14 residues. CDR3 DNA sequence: TGTGCCAGCATCCCGGACAGGGATGGGTCACCCCTCCACTTT. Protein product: CASIPDRDGSPLHF.

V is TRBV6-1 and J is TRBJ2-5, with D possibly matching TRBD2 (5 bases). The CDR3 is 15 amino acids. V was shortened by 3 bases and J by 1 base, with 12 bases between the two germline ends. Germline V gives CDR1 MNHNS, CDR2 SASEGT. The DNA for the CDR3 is TGTGCCAGCAGTGACACCGGGGTCCCCCAAGAGACCCAGTACTTC. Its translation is CASSDTGVPQETQYF.

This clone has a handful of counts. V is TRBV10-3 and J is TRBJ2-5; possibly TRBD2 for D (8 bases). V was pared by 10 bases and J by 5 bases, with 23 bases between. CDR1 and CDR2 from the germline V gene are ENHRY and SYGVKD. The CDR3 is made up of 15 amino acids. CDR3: CATGGAGGLLETQYF. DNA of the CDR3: TGTGCCACGGGAGGGGCAGGGGGATTGTTGGAGACCCAGTACTTC.

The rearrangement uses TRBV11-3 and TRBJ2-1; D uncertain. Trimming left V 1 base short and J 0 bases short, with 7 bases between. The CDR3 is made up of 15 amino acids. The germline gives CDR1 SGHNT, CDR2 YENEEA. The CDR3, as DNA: TGTGCCAGCAGCTTAGTTTCGAGCTCCTACAATGAGCAGTTCTTC. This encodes CASSLVSSSYNEQFF. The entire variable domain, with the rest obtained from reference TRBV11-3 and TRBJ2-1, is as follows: EAGVVQSPRYKIIEKKQPVAFWCNPISGHNTLYWYLQNLGQGPELLIRYENEEAVDDSQLPKDRFSAERLKGVDSTLKIQPAELGDSAVYLCASSLVSSSYNEQFFGPGTRLTVL.

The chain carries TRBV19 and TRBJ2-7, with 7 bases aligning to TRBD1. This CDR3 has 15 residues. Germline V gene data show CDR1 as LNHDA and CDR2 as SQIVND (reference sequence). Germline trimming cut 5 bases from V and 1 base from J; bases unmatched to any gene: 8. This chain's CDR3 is CASSERQGDSYEQYF. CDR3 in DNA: TGTGCCAGTAGTGAGAGGCAGGGGGATTCCTACGAGCAGTACTTC.